This T cell receptor beta chain was recovered during a study of blood T cell repertoires in COVID-19. The wider study: T cells, B-cell-depleted T cells, or PBMCs provided the cDNA or gDNA that served as material.

V shed 5 bases and J shed 4 bases, with 11 bases lying between them. The CDR3 covers 13 residues. As handled by the study authors: Reference gene primers were amplified, and this amplification served to estimate nucleated cell counts. Clones were sequenced by immunoSEQ multiplex PCR, and TCRdb holds only the in-frame ones, with some missing. Clone size and the V and J calls come from that table; the DNA yielded D and trimming. Of about 40,000 clones listed, more than 85% are singletons. The chain has TRBV12-3 or TRBV12-4 and TRBJ1-1; D might be TRBD1 (6 bases). The receptor was isolated from a woman of 80 years or more with acute or convalescent COVID-19. The sample comprised peripheral blood. CDR3 residues: CASSLGASTEAFF. The CDR3 nucleotides are TGTGCCAGCAGTCTGGGGGCTTCCACTGAAGCTTTCTTT.